This T cell receptor (beta chain) was documented in a study of cytomegalovirus exposure and HLA in healthy donors. Study-level background: A previous analysis identified 95 million to 120 million unique TCR beta sequences derived from around 200 million T cells. Study results and limitations: Further analysis, carried out later, found HLA-associated TCR beta chains more clonally expanded than equally common other chains. In a later analysis, parvovirus B19, influenza, CMV and Epstein-Barr virus appeared linked to several top co-occurrence clusters.

To note about this clone: Its antigen remains unidentified.

Donors counted as nominally healthy when sampled, yet unrecorded immune exposures were likely. Germline CDR1 MNHEY, CDR2 SMNVEV (reference sequence). Deletions cut 6 bases from V and 4 bases from J, with 10 bases between. This CDR3 has 13 amino acids. Primers for the PCR totalled 60 Vbeta and 13 Jbeta. TCRdb keeps only in-frame clones here, not all; method: immunoSEQ multiplex PCR. The listing records tens of thousands of clones. The rearrangement uses TRBV27 and TRBJ1-5; TRBD1 might be the D (6 bases). Material for sequencing was PBMCs. This receptor was identified in a woman aged 40 to 50 in good health and CMV-seropositive. In DNA form, the CDR3 reads TGTGCCAGCAGGCACAGGGAGAATCAGCCCCAGCATTTT. Its protein product is CASRHRENQPQHF.